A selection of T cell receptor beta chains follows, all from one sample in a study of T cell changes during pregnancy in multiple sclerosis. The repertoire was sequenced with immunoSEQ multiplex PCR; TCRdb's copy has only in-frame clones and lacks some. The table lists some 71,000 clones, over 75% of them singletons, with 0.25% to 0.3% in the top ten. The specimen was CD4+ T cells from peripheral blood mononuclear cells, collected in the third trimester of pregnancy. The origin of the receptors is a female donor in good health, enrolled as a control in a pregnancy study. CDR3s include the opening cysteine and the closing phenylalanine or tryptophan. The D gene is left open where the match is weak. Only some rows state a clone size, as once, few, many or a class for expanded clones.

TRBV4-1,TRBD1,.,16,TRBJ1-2,TGCGCCAGCAGCCAAGTCGTCCGACAGGGGGAGTATGGCTACACCTTC,CASSQVVRQGEYGYTF
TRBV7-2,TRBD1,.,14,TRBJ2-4,TGTGCCAGCAGCTCCCGGGACAGTTGGAACATTCAGTACTTC,CASSSRDSWNIQYF
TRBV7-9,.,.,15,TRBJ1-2,TGTGCCAGCAGCTTAGGGGACTCAAAGAACTATGGCTACACCTTC,CASSLGDSKNYGYTF
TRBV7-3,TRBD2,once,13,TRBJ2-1,TGTGCCAGCAGCGGGACTAGCGGAAGTGAGCAGTTCTTC,CASSGTSGSEQFF
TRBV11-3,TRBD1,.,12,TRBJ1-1,TGTGCCAGCAGTTATGACAGGGGTAAAGCTTTCTTT,CASSYDRGKAFF
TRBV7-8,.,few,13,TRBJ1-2,TGTGCCAGCAGCTTAGCGGGGAGATGGGGCTACACCTTC,CASSLAGRWGYTF
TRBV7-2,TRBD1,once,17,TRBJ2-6,TGTGCCAGCAGCCAACGGACAGGGGGCTCTGGGGCCAACGTCCTGACTTTC,CASSQRTGGSGANVLTF
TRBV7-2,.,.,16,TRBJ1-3,TGTGCCAGCAGTTGGACCGCGACAGAAGGTGGAAACACCATATATTTT,CASSWTATEGGNTIYF
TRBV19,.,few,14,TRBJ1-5,TGTGCCAGTAGTTGGGGGCGTGGCAATCAGCCCCAGCATTTT,CASSWGRGNQPQHF
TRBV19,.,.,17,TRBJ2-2,TGTGCCAGTAGTGACGCAGGACAGTTCGCGAACACCGGGGAGCTGTTTTTT,CASSDAGQFANTGELFF
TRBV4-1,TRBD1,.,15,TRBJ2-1,TGCGCCAGCAGCCACCCGGACAGGGACGACAATGAGCAGTTCTTC,CASSHPDRDDNEQFF
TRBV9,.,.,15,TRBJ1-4,TGTGCCAGCAGCGCAAGGACAGCGCCAAATGAAAAACTGTTTTTT,CASSARTAPNEKLFF
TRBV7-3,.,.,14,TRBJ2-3,TGTGCCAGCAGTCGCGTCGCCGGGTCAGATACGCAGTATTTT,CASSRVAGSDTQYF
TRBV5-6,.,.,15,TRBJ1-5,TGTGCCAGCAGCTTGGGGGCAGCGGAAAATCAGCCCCAGCATTTT,CASSLGAAENQPQHF
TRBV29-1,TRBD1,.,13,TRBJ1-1,TGCAGCGGCTCCACAGGGGGAAACACTGAAGCTTTCTTT,CSGSTGGNTEAFF
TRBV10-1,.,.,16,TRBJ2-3,TGCGCCAGCAGTGAATACGGAGCGCTTGGCACAGATACGCAGTATTTT,CASSEYGALGTDTQYF
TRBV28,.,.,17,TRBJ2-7,TGTGCCAGCAGTTCTATCCTTGGGCGGGACAGAAATTACGAGCAGTACTTC,CASSSILGRDRNYEQYF
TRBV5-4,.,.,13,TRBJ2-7,TGTGCCAGCAGCCGACAGGGAGGCTACGAGCAGTACTTC,CASSRQGGYEQYF
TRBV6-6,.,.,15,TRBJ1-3,TGTGCCAGCAGCCTCCGACAGTCCTCTGGAAACACCATATATTTT,CASSLRQSSGNTIYF
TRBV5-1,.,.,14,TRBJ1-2,TGCGCCAGCACCCTGGACACCGCCTTGGGGGGCTACACCTTC,CASTLDTALGGYTF